A single T cell receptor beta chain is shown here with its context. Its antigen is unidentified. With constant-segment primers, 5'RACE yielded cDNA libraries of TCR alpha and TCR beta that carried sample barcodes and UMIs. TCRdb fed the 5' RACE reads into MiXCR, producing one record per CDR3 protein. Of about 400,000 distinct CDR3 sequences detected, 23% appear once; the ten largest clones hold about an eighth. This sample stems from a study of T-cell memory formation after mild COVID-19. General study findings and limits: Clones shrinking from day 15 to 85 showed even CD4/CD8 mixes; later expanders tilted CD4+.

J was trimmed by 5 bases and V by 6 bases; bases with no gene match: 12. The CDR3 contains 15 residues. Germline lookup yields CDR1 MNHEY and CDR2 SVGAGI. This chain connects TRBV6-5 to TRBJ2-5; 7 bases align to TRBD1. Material for sequencing was PBMCs or a T cell subset sorted from them (not recorded which). The receptor was derived from an adult woman who had mild COVID-19 (a few samples of this study predate the infection). Cell type and time point are not known. The CDR3 nucleotides read TGTGCCAGCAGAGACCTAGGGGGCGGGCGGGAGACCCAGTACTTC. Encoded protein: CASRDLGGGRETQYF.